This T cell receptor beta chain was found in a study of persistence of HIV-infected CD4 T cells. The study's findings and limits: TCRbeta richness was lower in CMV- and Gag-responding cells than in anti-CD3/anti-CD28-responding cells.

Turning to this clone: Its cognate antigen is unknown.

The CDR3 totals 13 residues. V lost 1 base and J 3 bases, leaving 7 bases between the germline ends. Germline V gene sequence: CDR1 SEHNR, CDR2 FQNEAQ (reference sequence). Sequencing used immunoSEQ version 4 in survey mode. Each sample used up to about 1 ug genomic DNA diluted to approximately 9.2 ng/uL. Produced via immunoSEQ multiplex PCR; TCRdb's table is partial and in-frame only. The repertoire holds 15,000 to 20,000 clones, with around 82% as singletons. The stimulus was lysate of CMV-infected fibroblasts, around 10 ug/mL. Sorting of responding CD4+ T cells relied on upregulated CD40 ligand together with CD69. Plasma HIV-1 RNA stayed below 50 copies/mL for at least 4 years. CD8-depleted PBMCs were stimulated 15 to 20 hours with anti-CD28/CD49d costimulation, CD40-blocking antibody and enfuvirtide.

The sequence derives from an adult man with HIV who was CMV-seropositive. V usage is TRBV7-9 and J usage is TRBJ2-7; unclear D gene. Sequencing was performed on CD4+ T cells sorted from PBMCs after approximately 18-hour stimulation, taken from a patient who received antiretroviral therapy. CDR3 sequence (DNA): TGTGCCAGCAGCTTAGACAGCAACTACGAGCAGTACTTC. Translated, it gives CASSLDSNYEQYF.